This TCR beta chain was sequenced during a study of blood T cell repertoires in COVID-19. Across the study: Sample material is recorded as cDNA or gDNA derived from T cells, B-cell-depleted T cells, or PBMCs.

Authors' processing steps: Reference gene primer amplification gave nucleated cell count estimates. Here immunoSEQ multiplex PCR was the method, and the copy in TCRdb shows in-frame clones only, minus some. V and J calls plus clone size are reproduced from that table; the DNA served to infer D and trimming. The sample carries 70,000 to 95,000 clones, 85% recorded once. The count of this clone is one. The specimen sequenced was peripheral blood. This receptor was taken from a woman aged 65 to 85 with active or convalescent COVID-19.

Here the CDR3 reads CATSDLAGDYNEQFF. The CDR3 region has the DNA TGTGCCACCAGTGATCTAGCGGGGGATTACAATGAGCAGTTCTTC. This chain uses TRBV24-1 with TRBJ2-1, with 10 bases matching TRBD2. The junction had 2 bases not matched to a gene; V was cut back by 3 bases and J by 4 bases. The CDR3 loop spans 15 amino acids. Germline CDR1 and CDR2: KGHDR and SFDVKD.